This TCR beta chain was recorded in a study of T cell repertoires in cytomegalovirus infection. The germline V gene has CDR1 SGDLS and CDR2 YYNGEE. This CDR3 spans 19 amino acids. V dropped 2 bases and J dropped 4; count of bases not matched to a gene: 12. Broader study findings: What dominated the ex vivo response were HLA-C-restricted CMV-specific TCR beta clonotypes.

This clonotype was detected ten times or more. Its antigen is not known. TCRdb used MiXCR to reprocess the reads, holding one entry per CDR3 protein. The table has over 200,000 distinct CDR3 sequences, roughly 15% seen once. The clonotype was recovered from a human donor in good health (CMV status not recorded). Some clones in this sample may be carry-over from other donors' samples. Sequenced sample: PBMCs. V is TRBV9 and J is TRBJ2-3; 14 bases are a match to TRBD2. The CDR3 DNA is TGTGCCAGCAGCGTCTCCGGGACTAGCGGGAGTAATCGAGCAGATACGCAGTATTTT. Translation: CASSVSGTSGSNRADTQYF.